Below are 32 T cell receptor beta chains sequenced from a single sample in a study of graft-versus-host responses after intestinal transplantation. Sequencing used immunoSEQ multiplex PCR; TCRdb keeps in-frame clones, though not all of them. The data show roughly 40,000 clones, about 91% seen once. Sequenced here: PBMCs, sampled 524 days after transplant. Source of these receptors: a human patient who received an intestinal transplant, so some T cells may come from the graft donor.

The chain recombines TRBV6-6 with TRBJ1-5; D is undetermined. CDR3 size: 13 residues. CDR1 MNHNY and CDR2 SVGAGI come from the germline V gene (reference sequence). The ends were cut back, 6 bases at V and 7 bases at J, with 13 bases in the middle. The CDR3 spells CASSPKGGQPQHF. The CDR3 DNA reads as TGTGCCAGCAGCCCCAAGGGTGGGCAGCCCCAGCATTTT.

The chain has TRBV6-1 and TRBJ2-7; 12 bases are shared with TRBD2. The ends lost 3 bases at V and 5 bases at J; junction bases unmatched: 8. The CDR3 contains 16 residues. The germline gives CDR1 MNHNS, CDR2 SASEGT. The CDR3: CASSDPRLAGAHEQYF. Written as DNA, the CDR3 is TGTGCCAGCAGTGACCCAAGACTAGCGGGAGCCCACGAGCAGTACTTC.

CDR3 nucleotides: TGTGCCAGCTCACCAGCCGGGGTAGGGAGAAACACCATATATTTT. This sequence encodes CASSPAGVGRNTIYF. This sequence joins TRBV18 and TRBJ1-3; D not resolved. The CDR3 consists of 15 residues. Looked up from germline, CDR1 is KGHSH and CDR2 is LQKENI. V gave up 2 bases and J gave up 5 bases, with 13 bases separating them.

This rearrangement joins TRBV4-3 to TRBJ1-1; the D is unclear. Per the germline V gene, CDR1 is LGHNA and CDR2 is YSLEER. V shed 0 bases and J shed 1 base, with 6 bases lying between them. The CDR3 covers 14 residues. The CDR3 protein is CASSQDWRNTEAFF. The CDR3 nucleotides read TGCGCCAGCAGCCAAGATTGGCGGAACACTGAAGCTTTCTTT.

This sequence joins TRBV18 and TRBJ2-3; D perhaps matches TRBD1 (5 bases). The CDR3 has 16 residues. V dropped 3 bases and J dropped 0 bases, with 13 bases sitting between them. The germline gives CDR1 KGHSH, CDR2 LQKENI. The CDR3 region is CASSPFSDSSTDTQYF. CDR3 sequence (DNA): TGTGCCAGCTCACCTTTCAGCGACAGCAGCACAGATACGCAGTATTTT.

Of note for this clone: A junction boundary mismatches the germline segment, possibly from a read error. This sequence joins TRBV7-7 and TRBJ2-1; possibly TRBD1 for D (5 bases). CDR3 length equals 13 residues. Germline values: CDR1 SSHAT, CDR2 FNYEAQ (reference sequence). CDR3: CASSLGATQEQFF. The CDR3 nucleotides read TGTGCTAGCAGCTTAGGGGCGACGCAAGAGCAGTTCTTC.

The V call is TRBV6-5, the J call TRBJ2-7; the D is unclear. Germline V gene lookup returns CDR1 MNHEY and CDR2 SVGAGI. The ends were cut back, 5 bases at V and 1 base at J, with 12 bases in the middle. The CDR3 is 14 residues long. The DNA for the CDR3 is TGTGCCAGCAGTGAAAGGATCCTTTCCTACGAGCAGTACTTC. Protein sequence: CASSERILSYEQYF.

The genes are TRBV29-1 and TRBJ2-2; D may match TRBD1 or TRBD2 (5 bases each). The CDR3 spans 17 residues. From germline, CDR1 is SQVTM and CDR2 ANQGSEA. The V end lost 4 bases, the J end lost 1 base, and 19 bases lay between the germline ends. CDR3 bases: TGCAGCGTTGCCGGGGACGGACCAAGACAGAACACCGGGGAGCTGTTTTTT. Translating gives CSVAGDGPRQNTGELFF.

The chain couples TRBV28 to TRBJ2-5; D gene ambiguous. Germline V gene sequence: CDR1 MDHEN, CDR2 SYDVKM. The ends were cut back, 5 bases at V and 10 bases at J, with 17 bases in the middle. The CDR3 length is 13 residues. CDR3 residues: CASSRSTIVGQYF. DNA for the CDR3: TGTGCCAGCAGTCGATCGACCATAGTTGGCCAGTACTTC.

J is TRBJ1-4 and V is TRBV10-3; 7 positions match TRBD1. The CDR3 extends over 17 amino acids. The J segment lost 4 bases and the V segment lost 3 bases, leaving 11 bases of the junction unmatched. CDR1 and CDR2 from the germline V gene are ENHRY and SYGVKD. CDR3 loop: CAISERPPGQINEKLFF. The CDR3 region has the DNA TGTGCCATCAGTGAAAGGCCACCGGGACAGATTAATGAAAAACTGTTTTTT.

The chain links TRBV5-3 to TRBJ1-1; D is unresolved. TRBV5-3 is classed as an ORF, of uncertain function. This CDR3 comprises 12 residues. The V end lost 8 bases, the J end lost 2 bases, and 10 bases lay between the germline ends. The CDR3 nucleotides are TGTGCCAGCAGCCTCCTAAACACTGAAGCTTTCTTT. This gives the protein CASSLLNTEAFF.

Notes on this clone: Other DNA sequences in the same sample also yield this CDR3. This chain uses TRBV7-2 with TRBJ1-1; D gene unclear. The CDR3 runs to 14 residues. Deletions cut 1 base from V and 1 base from J, with 7 bases between. In germline, CDR1 is SGHTA, CDR2 FQGNSA. CDR3 amino acids: CASSLGRENTEAFF. The CDR3 nucleotides read TGTGCCAGCAGCTTAGGACGGGAGAACACTGAAGCTTTCTTT.

The genes are TRBV12-5 and TRBJ1-5; 8 nucleotides line up with TRBD1. CDR3 length equals 14 residues. J was trimmed by 4 bases and V by 4 bases; bases with no gene match: 3. Germline CDR1 is LGHNT and CDR2 is FRNRAP. The CDR3, as DNA: TGTGCTAGTGGTTGGGGGACAGGTAATCAGCCCCAGCATTTT. Translated, it gives CASGWGTGNQPQHF.

The rearrangement joins TRBV9 to TRBJ2-7; D not certain. This CDR3 has 14 amino acids. Trimming left V 0 bases short and J 0 bases short, with 7 bases between. Germline V lookup: CDR1 SGDLS, CDR2 YYNGEE. CDR3 nucleotide sequence: TGTGCCAGCAGCGTAGGGGCAGTCTCCTACGAGCAGTACTTC. Its translation is CASSVGAVSYEQYF.

The CDR3 DNA reads TGTGCCAGCAGTTCGGGGGGGCAGCCAGGGGAGACCCAGTACTTC. Amino acids: CASSSGGQPGETQYF. This rearrangement joins TRBV28 to TRBJ2-5; 8 bases align to TRBD2. V lost 4 bases and J lost 5; bases outside the gene matches: 9. Germline lookup yields CDR1 MDHEN and CDR2 SYDVKM. The CDR3 is 15 amino acids.

V gene TRBV4-3 combines with J gene TRBJ2-5; no definite D call. Germline-derived CDR1 and CDR2 are LGHNA and YSLEER. The CDR3 runs to 14 residues. Trimming removed 0 bases from V and 1 base from J, with 6 bases in between. The CDR3 nucleotides read TGCGCCAGCAGCCAAGACACAGCCCAAGAGACCCAGTACTTC. Translating it yields CASSQDTAQETQYF.

V is TRBV9 and J is TRBJ2-5; 12 positions agree with TRBD2. Germline loops: CDR1 SGDLS, CDR2 YYNGEE. V shed 0 bases and J 2 bases; nucleotides not matched to a gene: 2. The CDR3 runs to 16 residues. CDR3 loop: CASSVGGLAGQETQYF. CDR3 bases: TGTGCCAGCAGCGTAGGGGGACTAGCGGGTCAAGAGACCCAGTACTTC. Using reference TRBV9 and TRBJ2-5 for the parts outside the CDR3, the full variable domain is DSGVTQTPKHLITATGQRVTLRCSPRSGDLSVYWYQQSLDQGLQFLIQYYNGEERAKGNILERFSAQQFPDLHSELNLSSLELGDSALYFCASSVGGLAGQETQYFGPGTRLLVL.

This clone was seen once. The V call is TRBV6-5, the J call TRBJ2-1; D is possibly TRBD1 (6 bases). The CDR3 is made up of 14 amino acids. Germline V gene data show CDR1 as MNHEY and CDR2 as SVGAGI. Trimming removed 5 bases at V and 2 bases at J, with 10 bases between. This CDR3 reads CASSIQGTYNEQFF. The CDR3 DNA follows: TGTGCCAGCAGTATACAGGGAACCTACAATGAGCAGTTCTTC.

This clone has a single count. The V call is TRBV6-5, the J call TRBJ1-2, with TRBD1 identical over 11 bases. Germline V gene sequence: CDR1 MNHEY, CDR2 SVGAGI. The ends lost 4 bases at V and 2 bases at J; junction bases unmatched: 6. The CDR3 contains 16 residues. CDR3 in DNA: TGTGCCAGCAGTTCCCAAAGGGACAGGGGGAACTATGGCTACACCTTC. Translating gives CASSSQRDRGNYGYTF.

The chain employs TRBV7-3 and TRBJ2-7, with D uncertain. Germline CDR1 is SGHTA and CDR2 is FQGTGA. Trimming cost V 4 bases and J 0 bases, with 16 bases left between them. CDR3 length: 16 residues. The CDR3 sequence is CASSCLRSGGSYEQYF. CDR3 DNA sequence: TGTGCCAGCAGCTGTTTAAGGTCTGGTGGCTCCTACGAGCAGTACTTC.

The V gene is TRBV27, the J gene TRBJ2-1; 8 bases align to TRBD2. CDR3 length: 15 amino acids. Germline lookup yields CDR1 MNHEY and CDR2 SMNVEV (reference sequence). V shed 7 bases and J 4 bases; nucleotides not matched to a gene: 9. CDR3 in DNA: TGTGCCAGCACGGGAGGGTCAAGACCTTACAATGAGCAGTTCTTC. This gives the protein CASTGGSRPYNEQFF.

V and J are TRBV6-6 and TRBJ2-7; D ambiguous. This CDR3 comprises 11 residues. The V gene's germline CDR1 is MNHNY and CDR2 SVGAGI (reference sequence). The germline V and J ends were trimmed by 4 bases and 5 bases, with 6 bases remaining between them. CDR3 amino acids: CASSFFDEQYF. The CDR3 DNA follows: TGTGCCAGCAGTTTTTTCGACGAGCAGTACTTC.

This clone was counted a single time. V is TRBV9 and J is TRBJ1-5, with D possibly being TRBD1 (6 bases). Germline V gene sequence: CDR1 SGDLS, CDR2 YYNGEE. The CDR3 extends over 15 amino acids. Deletions cut 0 bases from V and 2 bases from J, with 9 bases between. DNA for the CDR3: TGTGCCAGCAGCGTAGATGAGGGGGGCAATCAGCCCCAGCATTTT. Translating gives CASSVDEGGNQPQHF.

The genes are TRBV7-9 and TRBJ2-2; the match to TRBD1 covers 7 bases. The CDR3 runs to 16 residues. Germline loops: CDR1 SEHNR, CDR2 FQNEAQ (reference sequence). After removal of 2 bases from V and 2 bases from J, the junction contained 5 bases not matched to a gene. The CDR3 DNA reads TGTGCCAGCAGCTTAATGAGGGGGCAAAACACCGGGGAGCTGTTTTTT. This gives the protein CASSLMRGQNTGELFF.

The chain is built from TRBV19 and TRBJ2-3, with 8 bases aligning to TRBD2. From germline, CDR1 is LNHDA and CDR2 SQIVND (reference sequence). The CDR3 sequence is 15 residues long. V lost 7 bases to trimming and J lost 3 bases; unmatched junction nucleotides: 9. The CDR3 region is CASTFSGMGTDTQYF. The CDR3 region has the DNA TGTGCCAGTACCTTTAGCGGGATGGGGACAGATACGCAGTATTTT.

The chain has TRBV5-1 and TRBJ2-7, with D perhaps assigned TRBD1 or TRBD2 (5 bases each). CDR3 length equals 13 residues. Germline lookup yields CDR1 SGHRS and CDR2 YFSETQ. The V gene lost 5 bases and the J gene lost 2 bases, with 11 bases spanning the gap. The chain's CDR3 is CASRFGTPYEQYF. CDR3 DNA sequence: TGCGCCAGCAGATTCGGGACCCCCTACGAGCAGTACTTC.

The count of this clone is one. J is TRBJ2-3 and V is TRBV4-3; D is unresolved. Trimming took 0 bases from V and 2 from J, leaving 12 bases between them. The germline CDR1 and CDR2 sequences are LGHNA and YSLEER. The CDR3 consists of 16 residues. CDR3 sequence: CASSQDPGGNTDTQYF. CDR3 DNA: TGCGCCAGCAGCCAAGATCCGGGCGGAAACACAGATACGCAGTATTTT.

The V gene is TRBV2, the J gene TRBJ2-5, with 8 positions matching TRBD2. Germline CDR1 and CDR2: SNHLY and FYNNEI. The length of the CDR3 is 14 residues. V shed 7 bases, J shed 5 bases, and the junction held 9 bases outside the gene matches. The CDR3 spells CASILREGPETQYF. The CDR3 nucleotides read TGTGCCAGCATCCTCCGGGAGGGCCCTGAGACCCAGTACTTC.

The V and J genes are TRBV20-1 and TRBJ2-1, with 7 bases that match TRBD2. The germline CDR1 and CDR2 sequences are DFQATT and SNEGSKA (reference sequence). The CDR3 spans 11 residues. Trimming took 6 bases from V and 8 from J; bases not matched to a gene: 4. CDR3: CSAERGDEQFF. The CDR3 region has the DNA TGCAGTGCCGAGCGGGGTGATGAGCAGTTCTTC.

The J gene is TRBJ2-5, the V gene TRBV7-2; D gene ambiguous. Trimming removed 0 bases from V and 5 bases from J, with 10 bases in between. The CDR3 spans 14 residues. Germline V lookup: CDR1 SGHTA, CDR2 FQGNSA. This chain's CDR3 is CASSLALVGETQYF. As DNA, the CDR3 is TGTGCCAGCAGCTTAGCGCTGGTAGGGGAGACCCAGTACTTC.

This clone was seen a single time. V is TRBV25-1 and J is TRBJ1-2; perhaps TRBD1 as D (5 bases). Germline CDR1 reads MGHDK; CDR2 reads SYGVNS. This CDR3 has 13 amino acids. The V and J ends lost 5 bases and 7 bases respectively, with 14 bases between them. CDR3 residues: CASSLALGTGYTF. DNA for the CDR3: TGTGCCAGCAGTTTAGCCCTGGGGACTGGCTACACCTTC.

The rearrangement links TRBV2 to TRBJ2-7, with D maybe TRBD1 (6 bases). In germline, CDR1 is SNHLY, CDR2 FYNNEI. The CDR3 length is 13 residues. The ends were cut back, 3 bases at V and 4 bases at J, with 10 bases in the middle. CDR3 in amino acids: CASSDGQLYEQYF. The CDR3 DNA reads as TGTGCCAGCAGTGACGGACAGCTTTACGAGCAGTACTTC.